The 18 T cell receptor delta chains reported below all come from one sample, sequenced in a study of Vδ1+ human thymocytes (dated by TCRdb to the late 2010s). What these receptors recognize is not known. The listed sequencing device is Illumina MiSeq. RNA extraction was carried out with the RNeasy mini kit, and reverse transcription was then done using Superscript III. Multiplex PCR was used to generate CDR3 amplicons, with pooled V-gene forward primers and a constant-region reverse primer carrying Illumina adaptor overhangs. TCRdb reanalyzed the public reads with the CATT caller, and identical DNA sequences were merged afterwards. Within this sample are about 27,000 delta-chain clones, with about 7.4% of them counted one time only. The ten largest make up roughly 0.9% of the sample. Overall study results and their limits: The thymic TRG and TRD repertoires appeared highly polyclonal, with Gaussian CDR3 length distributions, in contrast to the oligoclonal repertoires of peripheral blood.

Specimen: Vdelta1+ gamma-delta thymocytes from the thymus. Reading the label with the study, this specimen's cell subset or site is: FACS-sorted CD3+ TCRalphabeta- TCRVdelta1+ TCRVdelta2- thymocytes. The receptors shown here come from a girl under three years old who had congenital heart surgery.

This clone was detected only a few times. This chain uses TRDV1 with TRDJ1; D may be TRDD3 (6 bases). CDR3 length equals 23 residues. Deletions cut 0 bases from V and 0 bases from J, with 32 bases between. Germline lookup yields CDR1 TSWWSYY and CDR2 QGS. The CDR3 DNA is TGTGCTCTTGGGGAACTGGGGAAATCCCTTAATATGAGGGGATCCCTTGACACCGATAAACTCATCTTT. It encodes CALGELGKSLNMRGSLDTDKLIF.

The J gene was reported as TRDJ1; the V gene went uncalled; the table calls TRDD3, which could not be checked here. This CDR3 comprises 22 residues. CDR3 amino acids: CALGEDISWPVGTRPYTDKLIF. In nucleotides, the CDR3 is TGTGCTCTTGGGGAAGATATTTCCTGGCCGGTGGGGACCCGCCCCTACACCGATAAACTCATCTTT.

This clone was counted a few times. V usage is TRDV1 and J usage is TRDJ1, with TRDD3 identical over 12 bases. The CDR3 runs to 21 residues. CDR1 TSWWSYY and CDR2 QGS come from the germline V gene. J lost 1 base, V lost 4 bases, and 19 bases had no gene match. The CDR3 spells CALGAPALFLLGDTSTDKLIF. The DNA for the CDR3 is TGTGCTCTTGGGGCCCCCGCCCTCTTCCTACTGGGGGATACATCCACCGATAAACTCATCTTT.

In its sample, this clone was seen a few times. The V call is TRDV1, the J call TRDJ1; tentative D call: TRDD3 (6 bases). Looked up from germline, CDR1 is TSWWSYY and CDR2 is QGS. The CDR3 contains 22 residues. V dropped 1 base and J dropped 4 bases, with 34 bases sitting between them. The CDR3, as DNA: TGTGCTCTTGGGGAACATGTTCGGCCTTCATTACCCCGAACTGGGAAGGTCGATAAACTCATCTTT. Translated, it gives CALGEHVRPSLPRTGKVDKLIF.

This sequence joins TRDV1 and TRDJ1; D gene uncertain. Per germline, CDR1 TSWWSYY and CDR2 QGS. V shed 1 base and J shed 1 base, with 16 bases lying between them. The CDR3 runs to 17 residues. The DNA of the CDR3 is TGTGCTCTTGGGGAACCCCCACGGTACCGGTCCACCGATAAACTCATCTTT. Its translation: CALGEPPRYRSTDKLIF.

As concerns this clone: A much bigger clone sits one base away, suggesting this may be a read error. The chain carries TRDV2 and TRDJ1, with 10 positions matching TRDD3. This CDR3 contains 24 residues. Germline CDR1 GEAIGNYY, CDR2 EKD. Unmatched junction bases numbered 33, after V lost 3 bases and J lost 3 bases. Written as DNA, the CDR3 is TGTGCCTGTGACCGAGATTTCCTACCCCGGGGGATACGCGCACCACGGGGCTACGCCGATAAACTCATCTTT. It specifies CACDRDFLPRGIRAPRGYADKLIF.

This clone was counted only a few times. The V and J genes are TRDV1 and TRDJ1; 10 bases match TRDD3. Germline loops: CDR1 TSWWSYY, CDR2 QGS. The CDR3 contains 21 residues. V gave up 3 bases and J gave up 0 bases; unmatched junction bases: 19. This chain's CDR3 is CALGEFLSPTLGDPHTDKLIF. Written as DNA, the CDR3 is TGTGCTCTTGGGGAGTTCCTCTCCCCGACACTGGGGGATCCCCACACCGATAAACTCATCTTT.

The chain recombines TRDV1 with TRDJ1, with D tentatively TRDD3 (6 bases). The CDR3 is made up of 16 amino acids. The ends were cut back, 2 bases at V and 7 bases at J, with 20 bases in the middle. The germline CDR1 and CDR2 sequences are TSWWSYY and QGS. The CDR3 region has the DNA TGTGCTCTTGGGGAATCAAACCTAGTACTGGGCGCTAAACTCATCTTT. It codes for CALGESNLVLGAKLIF.

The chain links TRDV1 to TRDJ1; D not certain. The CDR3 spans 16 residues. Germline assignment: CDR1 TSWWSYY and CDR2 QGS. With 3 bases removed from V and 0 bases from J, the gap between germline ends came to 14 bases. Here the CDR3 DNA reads TGTGCTCTTGGGGAGTTACAAAAGGGGTACACCGATAAACTCATCTTT. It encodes CALGELQKGYTDKLIF.

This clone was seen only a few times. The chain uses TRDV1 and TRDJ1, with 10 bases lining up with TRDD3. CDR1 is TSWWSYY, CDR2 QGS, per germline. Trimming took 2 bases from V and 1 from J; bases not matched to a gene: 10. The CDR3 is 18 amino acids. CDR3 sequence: CALGEESQGDTVTDKLIF. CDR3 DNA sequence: TGTGCTCTTGGGGAAGAAAGCCAGGGGGATACGGTCACCGATAAACTCATCTTT.

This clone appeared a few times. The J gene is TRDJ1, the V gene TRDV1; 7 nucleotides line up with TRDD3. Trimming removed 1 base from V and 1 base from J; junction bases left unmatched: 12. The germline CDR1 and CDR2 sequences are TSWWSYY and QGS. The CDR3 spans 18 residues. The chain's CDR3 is CALGEHPQLGIFTDKLIF. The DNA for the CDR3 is TGTGCTCTTGGGGAACATCCCCAACTGGGGATCTTCACCGATAAACTCATCTTT.

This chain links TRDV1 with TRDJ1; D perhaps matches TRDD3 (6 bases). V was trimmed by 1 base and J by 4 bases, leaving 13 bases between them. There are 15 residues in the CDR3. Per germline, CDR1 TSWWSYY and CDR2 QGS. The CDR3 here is CALGEPQGGNDKLIF. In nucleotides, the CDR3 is TGTGCTCTTGGGGAACCCCAGGGGGGGAACGATAAACTCATCTTT.

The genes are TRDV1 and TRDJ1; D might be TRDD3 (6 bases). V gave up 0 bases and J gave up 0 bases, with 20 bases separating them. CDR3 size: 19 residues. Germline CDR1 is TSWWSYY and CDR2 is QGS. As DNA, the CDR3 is TGTGCTCTTGGGGAACTGAGGGGGACACCGATCTTGTACACCGATAAACTCATCTTT. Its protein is CALGELRGTPILYTDKLIF.

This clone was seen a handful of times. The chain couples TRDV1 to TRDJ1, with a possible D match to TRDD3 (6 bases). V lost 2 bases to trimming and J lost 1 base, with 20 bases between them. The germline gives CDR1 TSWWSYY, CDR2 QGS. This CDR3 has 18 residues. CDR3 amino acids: CALGEFPTILGVTDKLIF. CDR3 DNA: TGTGCTCTTGGGGAATTCCCCACCATACTGGGAGTCACCGATAAACTCATCTTT.

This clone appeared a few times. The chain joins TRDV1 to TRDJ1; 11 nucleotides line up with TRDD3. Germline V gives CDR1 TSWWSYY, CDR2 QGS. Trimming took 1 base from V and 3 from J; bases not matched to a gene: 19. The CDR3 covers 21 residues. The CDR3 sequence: CALGEHHYNEPWGIRSDKLIF. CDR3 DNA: TGTGCTCTTGGGGAACATCACTACAATGAGCCTTGGGGGATACGGTCCGATAAACTCATCTTT.

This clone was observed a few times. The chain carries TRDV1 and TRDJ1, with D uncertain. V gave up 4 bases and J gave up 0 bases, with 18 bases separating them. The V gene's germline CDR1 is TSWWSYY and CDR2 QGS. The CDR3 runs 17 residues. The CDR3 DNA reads TGTGCTCTTGGGGTCGGCTCGCCCGTATTGTACACCGATAAACTCATCTTT. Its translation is CALGVGSPVLYTDKLIF.

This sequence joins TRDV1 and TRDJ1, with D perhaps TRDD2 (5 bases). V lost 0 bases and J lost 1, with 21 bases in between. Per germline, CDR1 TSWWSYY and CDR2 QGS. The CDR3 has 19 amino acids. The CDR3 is CALGELPYRHISPTDKLIF. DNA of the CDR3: TGTGCTCTTGGGGAACTCCCCTACAGGCATATAAGCCCCACCGATAAACTCATCTTT.

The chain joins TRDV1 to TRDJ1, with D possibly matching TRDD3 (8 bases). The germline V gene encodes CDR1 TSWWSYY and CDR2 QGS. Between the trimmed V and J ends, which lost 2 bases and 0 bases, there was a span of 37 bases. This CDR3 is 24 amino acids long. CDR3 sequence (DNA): TGTGCTCTTGGGGAAGTTTTACGGGCTGATTCCTACCTACGCTGGGGGAGATACACCGATAAACTCATCTTT. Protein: CALGEVLRADSYLRWGRYTDKLIF.